This passage covers 13 T cell receptor beta chains from one sample sequenced in a study of T-cell reconstitution after alpha-beta-depleted transplantation in children (dated by TCRdb to 2015 to 2016). Libraries came from PCR. These reads were obtained on an Illumina HiSeq 2500. TCR libraries were prepared with molecular barcoding, using unique molecular identifiers to normalize TCRbeta repertoire quantification. The public sequencing data were trimmed at Q25 with fastp and processed into clonotypes with MiXCR by TCRdb, which kept only in-frame beta chains. Rows merge per CDR3 protein into single entries with the most common DNA and genes. A total of about 240,000 distinct CDR3 sequences appear in this sample, 12% of them only once. The biggest ten clones account for around 2.8% of the sample. The material sequenced was PBMCs from the stem cell graft donor, taken from the stem cell graft. The receptors were sampled from a human donor who donated a stem cell graft to a child with acute lymphoblastic leukemia.

This clonotype was seen repeatedly, ten times or more. The chain is built from TRBV28 and TRBJ2-7; D uncertain. The V end lost 1 base, the J end lost 2 bases, and 12 bases lay between the germline ends. Per germline, CDR1 MDHEN and CDR2 SYDVKM. The CDR3 totals 15 residues. CDR3 residues: CASSLLDDSPYEQYF. The CDR3 bases are TGTGCCAGCAGTTTATTGGACGATTCCCCCTACGAGCAGTACTTC.

V gene TRBV7-9 combines with J gene TRBJ2-7; TRBD2 aligns across 9 bases. After removal of 1 base from V and 2 bases from J, the junction contained 3 bases not matched to a gene. The CDR3 spans 15 residues. CDR1 and CDR2 from the germline V gene are SEHNR and FQNEAQ (reference sequence). Here the CDR3 reads CASSLVREGTYEQYF. CDR3 bases: TGTGCCAGCAGCTTAGTGCGGGAGGGTACCTACGAGCAGTACTTC.

This chain connects TRBV24-1 to TRBJ1-5; the match to TRBD1 covers 8 bases. Germline CDR1 reads KGHDR; CDR2 reads SFDVKD. V lost 6 bases and J lost 3; bases outside the gene matches: 3. The CDR3 covers 14 residues. The CDR3 loop is CATSRQGLNQPQHF. Written as DNA, the CDR3 is TGTGCCACCAGTCGACAGGGGCTCAATCAGCCCCAGCATTTT.

This clonotype was found many times. The germline gene is not matched at one end of the junction; a read error may be the cause. This chain links TRBV5-1 with TRBJ1-4; 7 bases match TRBD1. Germline CDR1 and CDR2: SGHRS and YFSETQ. CDR3 length: 14 residues. For the CDR3, the DNA is TGCGCCAGCAGAATGGATCCCTCACGCCGGGACAGAGTTTTT. Its protein product is CASRMDPSRRDRVF.

This clonotype was found many times. The chain has TRBV20-1 and TRBJ2-7; D remains unclear. The CDR3 has 16 amino acids. CDR1 is DFQATT, CDR2 SNEGSKA, per germline (reference sequence). V dropped 0 bases and J dropped 0 bases, with 15 bases sitting between them. CDR3 loop: CSARDREALVSYEQYF. CDR3 in DNA: TGCAGTGCTAGAGATCGAGAAGCCCTAGTCTCCTACGAGCAGTACTTC.

This clonotype has a count of ten or more. V and J are TRBV7-9 and TRBJ2-5; the D is unclear. The ends were cut back, 2 bases at V and 1 base at J, with 8 bases in the middle. Germline V lookup: CDR1 SEHNR, CDR2 FQNEAQ (reference sequence). CDR3 length equals 14 residues. The CDR3 protein is CASSLLGIQETQYF. DNA for the CDR3: TGTGCCAGCAGCTTATTGGGGATCCAAGAGACCCAGTACTTC.

This clonotype was recorded at least ten times. The J gene is TRBJ2-1, the V gene TRBV6-1; 12 bases fit TRBD1. There are 16 residues in the CDR3. Germline lookup yields CDR1 MNHNS and CDR2 SASEGT. V dropped 4 bases and J dropped 7; count of bases not matched to a gene: 8. The CDR3 DNA is TGTGCCAGCAGTGTCCCGGGACAGGGGGCGAGGAATGAGCAGTTCTTC. Protein: CASSVPGQGARNEQFF.

This clonotype was recorded at least ten times. The rearrangement links TRBV7-9 to TRBJ2-7, with D perhaps given as TRBD1 or TRBD2 (5 bases each). Germline loops: CDR1 SEHNR, CDR2 FQNEAQ (reference sequence). The CDR3 covers 16 residues. Trimming took 5 bases from V and 0 from J, leaving 17 bases between them. The CDR3 region is CASSIVGGGGSYEQYF. The DNA of the CDR3 is TGTGCCAGCAGCATCGTCGGCGGTGGGGGCTCCTACGAGCAGTACTTC.

This clonotype was recorded once. An end of the junction does not agree with germline; a read error may underlie this. The CDR3 sequence: CAISAGTTYNEQFF. As DNA, the CDR3 is TGTGCCATCAGCGCCGGGACTACCTACAATGAGCAGTTCTTC. This rearrangement joins TRBV7-9 to TRBJ2-1; the match to TRBD2 covers 7 bases. Per the germline V gene, CDR1 is SEHNR and CDR2 is FQNEAQ (reference sequence). This CDR3 comprises 14 residues.

This clonotype was seen ten or more times. The chain employs TRBV7-8 and TRBJ1-1; D is unresolved. Germline V gene sequence: CDR1 SGHVS, CDR2 FQNEAQ. V was pared by 2 bases and J by 1 base, with 8 bases between. This CDR3 is built from 14 residues. The CDR3 nucleotides read TGTGCCAGCAGCTTACGGCCGGAGAACACTGAAGCTTTCTTT. This encodes CASSLRPENTEAFF.

There are many counts of this clonotype. The V and J genes are TRBV10-3 and TRBJ2-7; D is ambiguous. Per the germline V gene, CDR1 is ENHRY and CDR2 is SYGVKD. CDR3 size: 12 residues. Trimming shortened V by 11 bases and J by 2 bases, and 13 bases separated the two germline ends. The CDR3 region is CAVSDRAYEQYF. CDR3 nucleotide sequence: TGTGCCGTCTCGGACCGAGCCTACGAGCAGTACTTC.

This clonotype was detected many times. The gene calls are TRBV4-3 and TRBJ2-5; 9 positions match TRBD1. The germline V gene has CDR1 LGHNA and CDR2 YSLEER. There are 15 residues in the CDR3. V was clipped by 1 base and J by 3 bases; unmatched bases: 3. Here the CDR3 reads CASSQGGTGKETQYF. CDR3 sequence (DNA): TGCGCCAGCAGCCAAGGAGGGACAGGGAAAGAGACCCAGTACTTC.

Details on this clonotype: Possible read error: a much larger clone is one base away. CDR3 in amino acids: CASSPESGSLAKNSQYF. CDR3 nucleotide sequence: TGCGCCAGCAGCCCCGAAAGTGGCAGCCTAGCCAAAAACAGTCAGTACTTC. The J gene is TRBJ2-4, the V gene TRBV5-1, with a possible D match to TRBD2 (5 bases). Germline-derived CDR1 and CDR2 are SGHRS and YFSETQ. CDR3 length: 17 residues.